This TCR beta chain stems from a study of shared clonotypes between healthy human individuals. Sequencing was performed with immunoSEQ multiplex PCR; in TCRdb, only in-frame clones are kept and a portion is missing. The sample comprises 1.6 million or so clones, 97% to 99% of which are singletons, and about 0.34% rests with the top ten. With 5 bases clipped from V and 3 bases from J, the junction kept 9 bases outside the gene matches. Germline-derived CDR1 and CDR2 are LNHDA and SQIVND (reference sequence). This CDR3 spans 15 amino acids. This chain links TRBV19 with TRBJ2-7; 8 bases agree with TRBD1. Sequencing was carried out using naive CD4+ T cells sorted from blood. The subset: CD45RA+ positively selected. This TCR was recovered from a man aged 25-40 years in good health. The CDR3 nucleotides are TGTGCCAGTAGTCCGGGGACAGGAGCGTACTACGAGCAGTACTTC. It encodes CASSPGTGAYYEQYF. The variable domain in full, completed from reference TRBV19 and TRBJ2-7, reads DGGITQSPKYLFRKEGQNVTLSCEQNLNHDAMYWYRQDPGQGLRLIYYSQIVNDFQKGDIAEGYSVSREKKESFPLTVTSAQKNPTAFYLCASSPGTGAYYEQYFGPGTRLTVT.